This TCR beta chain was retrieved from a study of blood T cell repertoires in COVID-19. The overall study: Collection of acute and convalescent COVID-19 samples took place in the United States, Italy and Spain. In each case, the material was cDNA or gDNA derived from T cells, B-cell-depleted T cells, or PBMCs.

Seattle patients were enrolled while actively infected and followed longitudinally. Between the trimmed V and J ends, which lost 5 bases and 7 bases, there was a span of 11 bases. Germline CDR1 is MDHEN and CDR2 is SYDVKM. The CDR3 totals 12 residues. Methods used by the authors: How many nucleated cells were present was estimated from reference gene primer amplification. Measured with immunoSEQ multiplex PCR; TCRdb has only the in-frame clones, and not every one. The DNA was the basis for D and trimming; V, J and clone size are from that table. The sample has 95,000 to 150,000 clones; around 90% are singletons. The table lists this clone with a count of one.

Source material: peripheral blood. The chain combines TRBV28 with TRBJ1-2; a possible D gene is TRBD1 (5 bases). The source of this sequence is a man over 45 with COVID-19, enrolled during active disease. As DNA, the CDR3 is TGTGCCAGCAGTCCGGTGGGGGGTGGCTACACCTTC. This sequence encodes CASSPVGGGYTF.